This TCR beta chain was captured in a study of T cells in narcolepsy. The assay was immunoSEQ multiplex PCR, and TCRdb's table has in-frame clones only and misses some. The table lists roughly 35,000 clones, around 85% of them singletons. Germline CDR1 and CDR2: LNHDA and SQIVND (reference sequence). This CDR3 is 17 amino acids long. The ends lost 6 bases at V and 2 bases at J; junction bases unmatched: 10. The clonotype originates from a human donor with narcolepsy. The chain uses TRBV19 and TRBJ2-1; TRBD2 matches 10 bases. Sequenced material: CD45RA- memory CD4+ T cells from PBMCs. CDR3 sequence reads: CASSPGSLAGAYNEQFF. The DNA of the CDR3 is TGTGCCAGTAGCCCTGGGAGCCTAGCGGGGGCCTACAATGAGCAGTTCTTC.